This T cell receptor (beta chain) was sequenced in a study of somatic mutations in cytotoxic T cells in rheumatoid arthritis. Assay used: immunoSEQ multiplex PCR; TCRdb lists only in-frame clones, some missing. The sample includes roughly 10,000 clones, about three quarters of them seen just once. The CDR3 is 14 amino acids. Per the germline V gene, CDR1 is SGHAT and CDR2 is FQNNGV. The V gene lost 4 bases and the J gene lost 6 bases, with 12 bases spanning the gap. The receptor was isolated from a man aged 50-59 years in good health. The rearrangement links TRBV11-2 to TRBJ2-2; TRBD2 is a possible D gene (6 bases). Material for sequencing was CD8+ T cells sorted from blood. DNA of the CDR3: TGTGCCAGCAGCTCCGGAGGGGTTCCCGGGGAGCTGTTTTTT. Amino acid sequence: CASSSGGVPGELFF.